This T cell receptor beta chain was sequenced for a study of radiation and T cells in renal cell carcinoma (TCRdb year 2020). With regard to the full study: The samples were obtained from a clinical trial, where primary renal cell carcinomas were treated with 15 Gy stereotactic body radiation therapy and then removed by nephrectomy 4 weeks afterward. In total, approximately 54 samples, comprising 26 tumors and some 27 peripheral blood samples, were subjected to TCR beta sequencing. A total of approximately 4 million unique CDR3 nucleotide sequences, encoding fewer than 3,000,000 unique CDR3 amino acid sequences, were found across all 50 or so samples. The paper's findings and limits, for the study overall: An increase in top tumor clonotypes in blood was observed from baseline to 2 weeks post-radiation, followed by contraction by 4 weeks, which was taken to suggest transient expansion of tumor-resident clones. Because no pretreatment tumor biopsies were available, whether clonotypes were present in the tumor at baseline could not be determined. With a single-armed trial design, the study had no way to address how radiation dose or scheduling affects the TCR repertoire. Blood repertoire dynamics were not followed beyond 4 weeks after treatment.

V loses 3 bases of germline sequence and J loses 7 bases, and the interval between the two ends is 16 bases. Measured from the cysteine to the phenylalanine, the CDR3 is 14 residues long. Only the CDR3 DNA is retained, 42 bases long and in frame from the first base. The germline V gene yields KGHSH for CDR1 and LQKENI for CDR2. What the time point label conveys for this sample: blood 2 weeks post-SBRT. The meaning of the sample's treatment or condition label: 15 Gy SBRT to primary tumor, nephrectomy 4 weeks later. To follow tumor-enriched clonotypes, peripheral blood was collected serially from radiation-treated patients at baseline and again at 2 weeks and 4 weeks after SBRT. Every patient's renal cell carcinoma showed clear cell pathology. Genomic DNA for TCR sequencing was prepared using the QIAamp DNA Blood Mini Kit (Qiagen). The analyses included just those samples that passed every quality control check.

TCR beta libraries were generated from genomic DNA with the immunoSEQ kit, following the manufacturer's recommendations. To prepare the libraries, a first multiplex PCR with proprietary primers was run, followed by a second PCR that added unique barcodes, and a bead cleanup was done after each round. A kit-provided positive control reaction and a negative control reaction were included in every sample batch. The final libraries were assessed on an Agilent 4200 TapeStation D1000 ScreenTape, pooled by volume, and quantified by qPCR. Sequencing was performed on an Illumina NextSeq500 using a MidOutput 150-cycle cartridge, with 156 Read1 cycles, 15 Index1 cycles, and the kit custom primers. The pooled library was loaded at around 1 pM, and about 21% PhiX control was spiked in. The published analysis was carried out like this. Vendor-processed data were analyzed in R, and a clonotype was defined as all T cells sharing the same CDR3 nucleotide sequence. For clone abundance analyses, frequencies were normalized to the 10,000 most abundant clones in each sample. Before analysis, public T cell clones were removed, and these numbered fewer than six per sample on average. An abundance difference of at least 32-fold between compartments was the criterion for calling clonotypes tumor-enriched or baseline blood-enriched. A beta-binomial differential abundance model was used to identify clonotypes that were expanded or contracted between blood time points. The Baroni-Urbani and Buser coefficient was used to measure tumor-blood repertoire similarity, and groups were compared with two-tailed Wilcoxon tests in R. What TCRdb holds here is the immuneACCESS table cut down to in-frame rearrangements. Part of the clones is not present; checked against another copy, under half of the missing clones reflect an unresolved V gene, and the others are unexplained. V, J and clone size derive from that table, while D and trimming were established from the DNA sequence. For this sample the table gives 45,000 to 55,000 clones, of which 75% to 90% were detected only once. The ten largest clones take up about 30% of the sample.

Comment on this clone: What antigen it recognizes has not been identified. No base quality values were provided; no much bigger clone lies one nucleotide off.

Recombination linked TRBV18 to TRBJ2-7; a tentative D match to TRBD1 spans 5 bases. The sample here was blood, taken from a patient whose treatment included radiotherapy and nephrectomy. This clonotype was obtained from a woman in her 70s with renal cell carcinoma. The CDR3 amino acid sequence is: CASSPAQGRGEQYF. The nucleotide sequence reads TGTGCCAGCTCACCCGCGCAGGGCCGAGGTGAGCAGTACTTC.